This TCR beta chain came from a study of T cells after yellow fever vaccination. A process of 5'RACE template switching, which added a universal primer site and UMIs, was used to make TCR cDNA. TCRdb re-derived calls from the 5' RACE reads in MiXCR, one entry per CDR3 protein. This table has over 300,000 distinct CDR3 sequences, around 3.6% appearing once. This clonotype was seen many times. The specimen was PBMCs, collected on the day of the yellow fever booster vaccination. The TCR was taken from a man aged 18 to 30 who received the YFV17D yellow fever vaccine.

The CDR3 here is CASSKEGTSGGALTGELFF. In DNA, the CDR3 is TGTGCCAGCAGCAAAGAGGGGACTAGCGGGGGGGCCCTCACCGGGGAGCTGTTTTTT. The chain joins TRBV21-1 to TRBJ2-2; the D call in the table, TRBD2, was not verified against the DNA. TRBV21-1 is shown as a pseudogene. The CDR3 length is 19 residues.